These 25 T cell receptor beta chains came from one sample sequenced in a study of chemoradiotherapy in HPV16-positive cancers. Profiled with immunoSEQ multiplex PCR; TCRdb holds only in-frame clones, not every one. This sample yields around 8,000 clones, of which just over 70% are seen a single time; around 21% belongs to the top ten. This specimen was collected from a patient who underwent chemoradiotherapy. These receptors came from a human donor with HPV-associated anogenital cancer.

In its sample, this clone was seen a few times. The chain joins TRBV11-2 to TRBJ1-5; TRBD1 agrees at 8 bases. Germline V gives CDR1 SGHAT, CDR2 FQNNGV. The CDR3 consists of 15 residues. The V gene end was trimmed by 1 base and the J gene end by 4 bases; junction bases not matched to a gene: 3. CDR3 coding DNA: TGTGCCAGCAGCTTAGGGGGACAGGTTAATCAGCCCCAGCATTTT. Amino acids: CASSLGGQVNQPQHF.

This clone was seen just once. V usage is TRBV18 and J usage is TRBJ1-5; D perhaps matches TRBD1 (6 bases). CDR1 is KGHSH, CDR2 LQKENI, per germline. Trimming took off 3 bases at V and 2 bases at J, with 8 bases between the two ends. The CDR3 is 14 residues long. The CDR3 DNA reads TGTGCCAGCTCACCTGAGGGGGGCAATCAGCCCCAGCATTTT. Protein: CASSPEGGNQPQHF.

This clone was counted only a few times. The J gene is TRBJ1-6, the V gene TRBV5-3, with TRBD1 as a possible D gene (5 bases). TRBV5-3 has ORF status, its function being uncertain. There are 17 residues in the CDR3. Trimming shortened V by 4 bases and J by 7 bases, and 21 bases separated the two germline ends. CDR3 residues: CARSLNGGGPLNSPLHF. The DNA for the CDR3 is TGTGCCAGAAGCCTCAACGGCGGGGGACCCTTAAATTCACCCCTCCACTTT.

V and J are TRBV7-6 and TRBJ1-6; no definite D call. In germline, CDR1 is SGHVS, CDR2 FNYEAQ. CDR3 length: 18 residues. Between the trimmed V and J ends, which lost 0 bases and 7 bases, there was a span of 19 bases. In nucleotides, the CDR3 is TGTGCCAGCAGCTTAGCGAGGACTGTAAAAGGCCCAAATTCACCCCTCCACTTT. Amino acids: CASSLARTVKGPNSPLHF.

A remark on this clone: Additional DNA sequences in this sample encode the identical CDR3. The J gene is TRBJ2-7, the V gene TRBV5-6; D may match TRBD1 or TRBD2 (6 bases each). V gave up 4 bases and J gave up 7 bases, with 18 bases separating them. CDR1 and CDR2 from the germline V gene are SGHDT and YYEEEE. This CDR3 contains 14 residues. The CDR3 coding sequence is TGTGCCAGCAGCCTCGGGGTGGGGGCGGGGGAGCAGTACTTC. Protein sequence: CASSLGVGAGEQYF. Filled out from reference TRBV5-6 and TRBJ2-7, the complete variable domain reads DAGVTQSPTHLIKTRGQQVTLRCSPKSGHDTVSWYQQALGQGPQFIFQYYEEEERQRGNFPDRFSGHQFPNYSSELNVNALLLGDSALYLCASSLGVGAGEQYFGPGTRLTVT.

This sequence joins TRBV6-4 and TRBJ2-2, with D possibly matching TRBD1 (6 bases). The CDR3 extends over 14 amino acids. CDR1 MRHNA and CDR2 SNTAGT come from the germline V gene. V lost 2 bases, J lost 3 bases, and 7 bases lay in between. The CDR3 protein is CASSDNRDTGELFF. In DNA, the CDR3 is TGTGCCAGCAGTGACAACAGGGACACCGGGGAGCTGTTTTTT.

The CDR3 protein is CASSGLRGGTDTQYF. Written as DNA, the CDR3 is TGTGCCAGCAGTGGTCTCCGGGGGGGCACAGATACGCAGTATTTT. The J gene is TRBJ2-3, the V gene TRBV6-1; 7 bases line up with TRBD2. The CDR3 runs 15 residues. Germline lookup yields CDR1 MNHNS and CDR2 SASEGT. V shed 4 bases and J 1 base; nucleotides not matched to a gene: 5.

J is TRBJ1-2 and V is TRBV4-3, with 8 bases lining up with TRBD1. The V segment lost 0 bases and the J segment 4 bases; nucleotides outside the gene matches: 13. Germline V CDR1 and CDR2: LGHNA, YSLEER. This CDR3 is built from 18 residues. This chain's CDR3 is CASSQDWDRRKISYGYTF. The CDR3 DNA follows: TGCGCCAGCAGCCAAGACTGGGACAGGAGGAAAATCTCCTATGGCTACACCTTC.

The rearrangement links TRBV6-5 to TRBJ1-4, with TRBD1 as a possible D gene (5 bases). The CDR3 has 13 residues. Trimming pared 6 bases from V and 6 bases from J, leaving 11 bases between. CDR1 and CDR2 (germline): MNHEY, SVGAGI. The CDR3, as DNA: TGTGCCAGCAGCCAAAGAGGGGATGAAAAACTGTTTTTT. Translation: CASSQRGDEKLFF.

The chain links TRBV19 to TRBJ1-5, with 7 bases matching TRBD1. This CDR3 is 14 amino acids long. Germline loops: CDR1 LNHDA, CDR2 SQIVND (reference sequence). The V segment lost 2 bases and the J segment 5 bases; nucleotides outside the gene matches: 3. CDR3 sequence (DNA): TGTGCCAGTAGTATAACCCAGGGGGATCAGCCCCAGCATTTT. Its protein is CASSITQGDQPQHF.

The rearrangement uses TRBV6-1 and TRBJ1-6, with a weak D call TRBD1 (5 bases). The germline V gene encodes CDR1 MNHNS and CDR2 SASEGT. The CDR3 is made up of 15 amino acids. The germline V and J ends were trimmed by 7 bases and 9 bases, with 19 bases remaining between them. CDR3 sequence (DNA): TGTGCCAGCACCGAGGGGACCGATGATAGTTCACCCCTCCACTTT. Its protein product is CASTEGTDDSSPLHF.

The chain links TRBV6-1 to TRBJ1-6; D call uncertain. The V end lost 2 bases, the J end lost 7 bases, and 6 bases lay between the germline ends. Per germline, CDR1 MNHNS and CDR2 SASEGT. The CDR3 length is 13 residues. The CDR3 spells CASSERSNSPLHF. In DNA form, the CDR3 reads TGTGCCAGCAGTGAACGGTCCAATTCACCCCTCCACTTT.

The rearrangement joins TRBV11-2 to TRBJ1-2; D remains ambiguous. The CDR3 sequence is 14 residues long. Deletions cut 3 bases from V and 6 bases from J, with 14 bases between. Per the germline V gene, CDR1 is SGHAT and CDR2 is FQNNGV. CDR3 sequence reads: CASSFASGGDGYTF. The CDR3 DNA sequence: TGTGCCAGCAGCTTTGCTAGCGGCGGAGATGGCTACACCTTC.

CDR3 sequence (DNA): TGCGCCAGCAGCGCGGGACAGGGAGGCTATGGCTACACCTTC. Translating gives CASSAGQGGYGYTF. The chain is built from TRBV5-1 and TRBJ1-2, with 9 bases identical to TRBD1. Germline assignment: CDR1 SGHRS and CDR2 YFSETQ. The CDR3 length is 14 residues. V lost 4 bases and J lost 4; bases outside the gene matches: 5.

The CDR3 region is CASSLVSGGMGETQYF. The CDR3 DNA reads as TGTGCCAGCAGCTTGGTTAGCGGGGGGATGGGGGAGACCCAGTACTTC. This rearrangement joins TRBV5-6 to TRBJ2-5; 10 nucleotides match TRBD2. This CDR3 is built from 16 residues. Looked up from germline, CDR1 is SGHDT and CDR2 is YYEEEE. V shed 0 bases and J 5 bases; nucleotides not matched to a gene: 7.

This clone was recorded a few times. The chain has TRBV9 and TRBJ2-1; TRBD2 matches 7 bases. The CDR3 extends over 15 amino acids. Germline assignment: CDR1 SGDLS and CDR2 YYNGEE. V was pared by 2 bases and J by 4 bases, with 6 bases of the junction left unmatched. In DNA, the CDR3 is TGTGCCAGCAGCGTCGGACTAGACCATTACAATGAGCAGTTCTTC. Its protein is CASSVGLDHYNEQFF.

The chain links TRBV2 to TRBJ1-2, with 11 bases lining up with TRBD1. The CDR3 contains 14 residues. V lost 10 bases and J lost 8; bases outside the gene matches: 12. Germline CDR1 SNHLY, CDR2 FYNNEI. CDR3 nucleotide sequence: TGTGCCACCTCCGGGACAGGGGGATTTTCGGGCTACACCTTC. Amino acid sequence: CATSGTGGFSGYTF.

The CDR3 here is CASSQEGGGPVGTDTQYF. CDR3 nucleotides: TGCGCCAGCAGCCAAGAGGGCGGGGGGCCCGTCGGCACAGATACGCAGTATTTT. The chain is built from TRBV4-3 and TRBJ2-3, with 8 positions matching TRBD2. This CDR3 has 18 residues. CDR1 is LGHNA and CDR2 is YSLEER in the germline V gene. V gave up 0 bases and J gave up 1 base; unmatched junction bases: 9.

CDR3 coding DNA: TGCGCCAGCAGCTTGGAAGGCAGCTTTAGCAATCAGCCCCAGCATTTT. Protein: CASSLEGSFSNQPQHF. The chain uses TRBV5-1 and TRBJ1-5, with D hard to call. Germline CDR1 and CDR2: SGHRS and YFSETQ. CDR3 length: 16 residues. Trimming cost V 0 bases and J 0 bases, with 10 bases left between them.

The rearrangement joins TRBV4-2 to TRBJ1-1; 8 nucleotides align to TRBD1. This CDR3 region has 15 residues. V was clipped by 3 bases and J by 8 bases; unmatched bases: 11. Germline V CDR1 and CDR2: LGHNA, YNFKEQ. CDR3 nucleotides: TGTGCCAGCAGCCAGCATCGAGGGACAGGCCGGGAAGCTTTCTTT. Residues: CASSQHRGTGREAFF.

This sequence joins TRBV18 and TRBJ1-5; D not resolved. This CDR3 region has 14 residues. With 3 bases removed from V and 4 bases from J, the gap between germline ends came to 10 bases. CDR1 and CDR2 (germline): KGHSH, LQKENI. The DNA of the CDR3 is TGTGCCAGCTCACCCTCACATGGGAATCAGCCCCAGCATTTT. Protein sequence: CASSPSHGNQPQHF.

CDR3: CASSLDRDGNTGSRLGELFF. In DNA form, the CDR3 reads TGTGCCAGCTCACTCGACCGGGACGGAAACACGGGCTCGAGGTTGGGGGAGCTGTTTTTT. V and J are TRBV18 and TRBJ2-2; D possibly matches TRBD1 or TRBD2 (5 bases each). Trimming cost V 4 bases and J 8 bases, with 32 bases left between them. The CDR3 extends over 20 amino acids. In germline, CDR1 is KGHSH, CDR2 LQKENI. Supplemented by reference TRBV18 and TRBJ2-2, the full variable domain reads NAGVMQNPRHLVRRRGQEARLRCSPMKGHSHVYWYRQLPEEGLKFMVYLQKENIIDESGMPKERFSAEFPKEGPSILRIQQVVRGDSAAYFCASSLDRDGNTGSRLGELFFGEGSRLTVL.

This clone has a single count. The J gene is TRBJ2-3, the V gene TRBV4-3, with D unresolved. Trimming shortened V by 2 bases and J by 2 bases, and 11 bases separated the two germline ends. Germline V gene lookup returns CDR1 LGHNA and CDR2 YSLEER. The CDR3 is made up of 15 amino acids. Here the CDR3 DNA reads TGCGCCAGCAGCCAATCGGCTAGTCCCACAGATACGCAGTATTTT. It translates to CASSQSASPTDTQYF.

The CDR3 loop reads CASSQDKHSGNTIYF. DNA for the CDR3: TGCGCCAGCAGCCAAGACAAACACTCTGGAAACACCATATATTTT. The rearrangement uses TRBV4-3 and TRBJ1-3; unclear D gene. V was shortened by 0 bases and J by 0 bases, with 6 bases between the two germline ends. The CDR3 loop spans 15 amino acids. Germline loops: CDR1 LGHNA, CDR2 YSLEER.

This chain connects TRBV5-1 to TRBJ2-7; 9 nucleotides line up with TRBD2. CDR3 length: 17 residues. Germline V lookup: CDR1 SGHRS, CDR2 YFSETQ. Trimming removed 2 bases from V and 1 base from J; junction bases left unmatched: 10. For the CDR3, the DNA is TGCGCCAGCAGCTTAAGTGGGCAGCGGGGGGTGTCCTACGAGCAGTACTTC. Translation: CASSLSGQRGVSYEQYF. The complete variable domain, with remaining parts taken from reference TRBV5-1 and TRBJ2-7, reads KAGVTQTPRYLIKTRGQQVTLSCSPISGHRSVSWYQQTPGQGLQFLFEYFSETQRNKGNFPGRFSGRQFSNSRSEMNVSTLELGDSALYLCASSLSGQRGVSYEQYFGPGTRLTVT.